These 23 T cell receptor beta chains were all obtained from the same sample, sequenced in a study of T cell responses to AZD1222 COVID-19 vaccine (dated by TCRdb to about 2021). Library preparation employed the immunoSEQ multiplex PCR assay. TCRdb stores this immuneACCESS table with in-frame sequences only. Part of the clones is absent; in the studies checked, under half of the shortfall reflects unresolved V genes, and no reason is known for the rest. Within this sample are around 99,000 clones, with 80% to 95% of them counted one time only. Clones ranked in the top ten supply less than 7.5% of the sample. According to the study, the label for this sample's time point signals: about 28 days (+/-7) after the second vaccine dose. This material consisted of peripheral blood, taken 28 days after the second AZD1222 dose. Receptors originate from an adult who received the AZD1222 COVID-19 vaccine.

Points on this clone: This sample also contains other DNA sequences that code for the same CDR3. The CDR3 sequence: CASSRQGVGGYTF. DNA of the CDR3: TGTGCCAGCAGCCGACAGGGCGTAGGAGGCTACACCTTC. This chain uses TRBV5-4 with TRBJ1-2, with 7 bases matching TRBD1. From germline, CDR1 is SGHNT and CDR2 YYREEE (reference sequence). The CDR3 is 13 residues long. V was pared by 4 bases and J by 8 bases, with 8 bases of the junction left unmatched.

The rearrangement links TRBV2 to TRBJ2-7; maybe TRBD2 (6 bases). The CDR3 runs 14 residues. Germline loops: CDR1 SNHLY, CDR2 FYNNEI. Trimming stripped 5 bases from V and 5 bases from J, with 16 bases between. CDR3 sequence reads: CASSPGTGSNEQYF. DNA for the CDR3: TGTGCCAGCAGTCCCGGGACTGGCTCTAACGAGCAGTACTTC.

This chain's CDR3 is CASSQSKGTSSYNEQFF. CDR3 sequence (DNA): TGCGCCAGCAGCCAATCCAAGGGGACTAGCAGCTACAATGAGCAGTTCTTC. The chain recombines TRBV4-3 with TRBJ2-1; 9 nucleotides line up with TRBD2. Germline-derived CDR1 and CDR2 are LGHNA and YSLEER. V lost 2 bases to trimming and J lost 3 bases; unmatched junction nucleotides: 8. This CDR3 is 17 amino acids long.

The chain is built from TRBV18 and TRBJ1-1, with 7 positions matching TRBD1. There are 14 residues in the CDR3. V was pared by 1 base and J by 5 bases, with 4 bases of the junction left unmatched. Looked up from germline, CDR1 is KGHSH and CDR2 is LQKENI. The CDR3 DNA is TGTGCCAGCTCACCACGGACAGGATGGACTGAAGCTTTCTTT. Translating it yields CASSPRTGWTEAFF.

The chain carries TRBV11-2 and TRBJ1-3; D uncertain. V lost 1 base and J 0 bases, leaving 10 bases between the germline ends. Per germline, CDR1 SGHAT and CDR2 FQNNGV. The CDR3 consists of 16 residues. The CDR3 spells CASSLGTAVSGNTIYF. The CDR3 region has the DNA TGTGCCAGCAGCTTAGGGACGGCGGTCTCTGGAAACACCATATATTTT.

The chain joins TRBV2 to TRBJ1-2, with D possibly matching TRBD1 (6 bases). The CDR3 spans 15 residues. Looked up from germline, CDR1 is SNHLY and CDR2 is FYNNEI. Trimming took off 7 bases at V and 2 bases at J, with 17 bases between the two ends. This CDR3 is CASTKGGYLNYGYTF. The CDR3 DNA follows: TGTGCCAGCACCAAAGGGGGGTATCTAAACTATGGCTACACCTTC.

This chain uses TRBV27 with TRBJ1-5; D not certain. The CDR3 totals 16 residues. The ends were cut back, 6 bases at V and 6 bases at J, with 21 bases in the middle. Germline values: CDR1 MNHEY, CDR2 SMNVEV (reference sequence). The CDR3, as DNA: TGTGCCAGCAGCCCCTTACTGACTCCGGTTGGTCAGCCCCAGCATTTT. The encoded protein is CASSPLLTPVGQPQHF.

This rearrangement joins TRBV19 to TRBJ2-2; 9 positions agree with TRBD1. The CDR3 spans 15 residues. Germline CDR1 and CDR2: LNHDA and SQIVND (reference sequence). With V trimmed by 4 bases and J by 4 bases, 4 bases remained unmatched. The CDR3 spells CASSTPGQGTGELFF. The CDR3 DNA reads TGTGCCAGTAGTACCCCGGGACAGGGCACCGGGGAGCTGTTTTTT.

This clone was recorded a few times. The J gene is TRBJ1-1, the V gene TRBV11-2; 10 bases align to TRBD1. The CDR3 loop spans 17 amino acids. V was pared by 5 bases and J by 3 bases, with 12 bases of the junction left unmatched. The germline gives CDR1 SGHAT, CDR2 FQNNGV. For the CDR3, the DNA is TGTGCCAGCAGCCCATTAGGACAGGGGGATAGGGACACTGAAGCTTTCTTT. Protein: CASSPLGQGDRDTEAFF. Full variable domain (missing parts from reference TRBV11-2 and TRBJ1-1): EAGVAQSPRYKIIEKRQSVAFWCNPISGHATLYWYQQILGQGPKLLIQFQNNGVVDDSQLPKDRFSAERLKGVDSTLKIQPAKLEDSAVYLCASSPLGQGDRDTEAFFGQGTRLTVV.

The chain carries TRBV5-1 and TRBJ2-5; a weak D match, TRBD2 (5 bases). The CDR3 runs to 18 residues. Germline V gene data show CDR1 as SGHRS and CDR2 as YFSETQ. Deletions cut 1 base from V and 5 bases from J, with 24 bases between. The CDR3 DNA reads as TGCGCCAGCAGCTTGAATTACGGAGGCAGAAAATTTCCTGAGACCCAGTACTTC. It encodes CASSLNYGGRKFPETQYF.

V usage is TRBV4-1 and J usage is TRBJ2-7; TRBD1 aligns across 9 bases. Germline V CDR1 and CDR2: MGHRA, YSYEKL. With 6 bases clipped from V and 2 bases from J, the junction kept 8 bases outside the gene matches. This CDR3 spans 15 amino acids. DNA for the CDR3: TGCGCCAGCAGAGCATTGACAGGGGGTGCCTACGAGCAGTACTTC. Its translation is CASRALTGGAYEQYF.

The chain carries TRBV7-2 and TRBJ2-2; 10 nucleotides match TRBD2. Germline lookup yields CDR1 SGHTA and CDR2 FQGNSA. CDR3 length: 17 residues. V was pared by 3 bases and J by 5 bases, with 9 bases of the junction left unmatched. The CDR3 DNA follows: TGTGCCAGCAGCTTCAAAGCGGGAGGGCCGTTTACCGGGGAGCTGTTTTTT. Translation: CASSFKAGGPFTGELFF.

The CDR3: CASSFDGQGHEQFF. The CDR3 DNA reads TGTGCCAGCAGCTTCGACGGACAGGGCCATGAGCAGTTCTTC. This rearrangement joins TRBV7-2 to TRBJ2-1; the match to TRBD1 covers 8 bases. Germline lookup yields CDR1 SGHTA and CDR2 FQGNSA. The CDR3 is 14 residues long. V was clipped by 3 bases and J by 8 bases; unmatched bases: 6. Full variable domain (outside the CDR3, taken from reference TRBV7-2 and TRBJ2-1): GAGVSQSPSNKVTEKGKDVELRCDPISGHTALYWYRQSLGQGLEFLIYFQGNSAPDKSGLPSDRFSAERTGGSVSTLTIQRTQQEDSAVYLCASSFDGQGHEQFFGPGTRLTVL.

This clone was seen only a few times. The chain couples TRBV19 to TRBJ2-5; no clear D gene. The CDR3 loop spans 13 amino acids. V lost 5 bases to trimming and J lost 0 bases, with 7 bases between them. Looked up from germline, CDR1 is LNHDA and CDR2 is SQIVND (reference sequence). For the CDR3, the DNA is TGTGCCAGTAGTGATAGACACCAAGAGACCCAGTACTTC. Amino acid sequence: CASSDRHQETQYF.

The chain links TRBV5-8 to TRBJ2-1, with 9 bases fitting TRBD1. Per germline, CDR1 SGHTS and CDR2 YDEGEE. The CDR3 runs 12 residues. Unmatched junction bases numbered 6, after V lost 4 bases and J lost 13 bases. The CDR3 nucleotides are TGTGCCAGCAGCCCGAGACAGGGGGGCCAGTTCTTC. Amino acids: CASSPRQGGQFF.

The V gene is TRBV6-5, the J gene TRBJ1-1, with D uncertain. Germline CDR1 MNHEY, CDR2 SVGAGI. V was pared by 2 bases and J by 3 bases, with 7 bases between. The CDR3 loop spans 13 amino acids. The CDR3 here is CASSYAEDTEAFF. The DNA for the CDR3 is TGTGCCAGCAGTTACGCAGAAGACACTGAAGCTTTCTTT.

This chain connects TRBV5-4 to TRBJ2-5, with TRBD2 as a possible D gene (6 bases). The CDR3 covers 13 residues. Germline-derived CDR1 and CDR2 are SGHNT and YYREEE (reference sequence). Trimming removed 5 bases at V and 5 bases at J, with 13 bases between. The chain's CDR3 is CASSSVGGETQYF. DNA for the CDR3: TGTGCCAGCAGTAGCGTCGGGGGTGAGACCCAGTACTTC. The full variable domain, with the rest looked up from reference TRBV5-4 and TRBJ2-5, is ETGVTQSPTHLIKTRGQQVTLRCSSQSGHNTVSWYQQALGQGPQFIFQYYREEENGRGNFPPRFSGLQFPNYSSELNVNALELDDSALYLCASSSVGGETQYFGPGTRLLVL.

The chain combines TRBV18 with TRBJ1-5, with 7 nucleotides matching TRBD1. The CDR3 sequence is 14 residues long. Trimming cost V 5 bases and J 10 bases; bases outside gene matches: 11. The germline V gene encodes CDR1 KGHSH and CDR2 LQKENI. This CDR3 reads CASSTRGAEGPQHF. The DNA of the CDR3 is TGTGCCAGCTCAACCAGGGGGGCGGAGGGACCCCAGCATTTT.

The chain is built from TRBV6-5 and TRBJ2-7; 10 bases align to TRBD2. Per the germline V gene, CDR1 is MNHEY and CDR2 is SVGAGI. Trimming took 8 bases from V and 7 from J; bases not matched to a gene: 8. This CDR3 region has 13 residues. This CDR3 reads CASGKREGWEQYF. The CDR3 nucleotides read TGTGCCAGCGGTAAGCGGGAGGGCTGGGAGCAGTACTTC.

Here the CDR3 reads CASRSAGGPHNEQFF. In DNA form, the CDR3 reads TGTGCCAGTAGGTCAGCGGGAGGGCCCCATAATGAGCAGTTCTTC. This chain uses TRBV19 with TRBJ2-1; 10 bases map to TRBD2. Germline CDR1 and CDR2: LNHDA and SQIVND (reference sequence). V lost 6 bases, J lost 7 bases, and 9 bases stayed unmatched. This CDR3 has 15 residues. Together with reference TRBV19 and TRBJ2-1, the CDR3 gives the full variable domain: DGGITQSPKYLFRKEGQNVTLSCEQNLNHDAMYWYRQDPGQGLRLIYYSQIVNDFQKGDIAEGYSVSREKKESFPLTVTSAQKNPTAFYLCASRSAGGPHNEQFFGPGTRLTVL.

The V call is TRBV18, the J call TRBJ1-6; 9 nucleotides match TRBD1. The length of the CDR3 is 16 residues. J gave up 6 bases and V 3 bases, and 6 bases lay outside the gene matches. The V gene's germline CDR1 is KGHSH and CDR2 LQKENI. CDR3 sequence: CASSPGTGLINSPLHF. As DNA, the CDR3 is TGTGCCAGCTCACCCGGGACAGGGCTTATTAATTCACCCCTCCACTTT.

The chain is built from TRBV30 and TRBJ2-1; D might be TRBD1 (5 bases). The ends were cut back, 0 bases at V and 6 bases at J, with 9 bases in the middle. CDR1 is GTSNPN and CDR2 is SVGIG in the germline V gene (reference sequence). CDR3 length: 13 residues. The CDR3 nucleotides are TGTGCCTGGAGTGTAGGACAAGTCAATGAGCAGTTCTTC. Residues: CAWSVGQVNEQFF.

This sequence joins TRBV15 and TRBJ2-3; D unclear. V was clipped by 0 bases and J by 3 bases, with 13 bases between them. There are 16 residues in the CDR3. The germline V gene encodes CDR1 LNHNV and CDR2 YYDKDF (reference sequence). The CDR3 loop reads CATSRERGRITDTQYF. The CDR3 DNA reads as TGTGCCACCAGCAGAGAACGAGGCAGAATTACAGATACGCAGTATTTT.